The next 28 T cell receptor beta chains were all read from a single sample in a study of Ad26.COV2.S vaccination and SARS-CoV-2 variants. Treatment: some 20 received Ad26.COV2.S at low or high dose, single or two shots; about 5 received placebo; per-sample allocation not given. Sample collection was performed on day 63 after the first vaccine or placebo injection. Produced via immunoSEQ multiplex PCR; TCRdb's table is partial and in-frame only. The sample lists about 350,000 clones; roughly 90% were seen once. The sample here was peripheral blood, taken in a trial of Ad26.COV2.S vaccine versus placebo. These receptor sequences come from a person aged 18-60 years who received the Ad26.COV2.S COVID-19 vaccine or a placebo.

This clone has only one observation. The CDR3 nucleotides are TGTGCCAGCAGCCCCTCGCATACGCAGTATTTT. The encoded protein is CASSPSHTQYF. This sequence joins TRBV7-8 and TRBJ2-3, with D uncertain. Looked up from germline, CDR1 is SGHVS and CDR2 is FQNEAQ. V was trimmed by 5 bases and J by 7 bases, leaving 7 bases between them. CDR3 length: 11 residues. Combining the CDR3 with reference TRBV7-8 and TRBJ2-3 gives the whole variable domain GAGVSQSPRYKVAKRGQDVALRCDPISGHVSLFWYQQALGQGPEFLTYFQNEAQLDKSGLPSDRFFAERPEGSVSTLKIQRTQQEDSAVYLCASSPSHTQYFGPGTRLTVL.

J is TRBJ2-4 and V is TRBV19; 8 nucleotides align to TRBD1. Per germline, CDR1 LNHDA and CDR2 SQIVND (reference sequence). V shed 2 bases and J 13 bases; nucleotides not matched to a gene: 4. This CDR3 region has 12 residues. The CDR3 sequence is CASSIRQGNQYF. CDR3 nucleotides: TGTGCCAGTAGTATAAGACAGGGGAACCAGTACTTC.

This chain uses TRBV12-5 with TRBJ2-1; D gene uncertain. V was trimmed by 9 bases and J by 6 bases, leaving 12 bases between them. This CDR3 is 12 amino acids long. The germline CDR1 and CDR2 sequences are LGHNT and FRNRAP. The CDR3 DNA reads TGTGCTAGCGGACGTGGCCTCAATGAGCAGTTCTTC. Translation: CASGRGLNEQFF.

There are a few counts of this clone. This chain uses TRBV7-2 with TRBJ1-2; the match to TRBD1 covers 10 bases. Germline assignment: CDR1 SGHTA and CDR2 FQGNSA. Unmatched junction bases numbered 6, after V lost 5 bases and J lost 6 bases. The CDR3 has 14 residues. CDR3 DNA sequence: TGTGCCAGCAGCATGGGACAGGGGAGGAATGGCTACACCTTC. It translates to CASSMGQGRNGYTF.

This chain joins TRBV11-2 and TRBJ1-3, with 7 nucleotides matching TRBD1. Losses at the gene ends were 4 bases for V and 3 bases for J; bases not matched to a gene: 3. The germline V gene encodes CDR1 SGHAT and CDR2 FQNNGV. The CDR3 is 14 amino acids. DNA of the CDR3: TGTGCCAGCAGCTCCGACAGGGTTGGAAACACCATATATTTT. Translation: CASSSDRVGNTIYF.

J is TRBJ2-7 and V is TRBV5-1, with 10 bases fitting TRBD1. This CDR3 comprises 15 residues. The germline gives CDR1 SGHRS, CDR2 YFSETQ. Unmatched junction bases numbered 7, after V lost 2 bases and J lost 5 bases. CDR3 in DNA: TGCGCCAGCAGCTTTGGGGACAGGGGCCCCCACGAGCAGTACTTC. As protein: CASSFGDRGPHEQYF.

This sequence joins TRBV28 and TRBJ2-3, with a tentative D call TRBD2 (6 bases). Germline V CDR1 and CDR2: MDHEN, SYDVKM. V shed 6 bases and J shed 14 bases, with 18 bases lying between them. CDR3 length: 12 residues. The DNA for the CDR3 is TGTGCCAGCAGCCTCTCCTGGGGGGAAGGGTATTTT. The encoded protein is CASSLSWGEGYF.

For the CDR3, the DNA is TGTGCCAGCAGCCCAGTTGGCTTCTCTGGGGCCAACGTCCTGACTTTC. Encoded protein: CASSPVGFSGANVLTF. The chain couples TRBV4-2 to TRBJ2-6; D ambiguous. The CDR3 contains 16 residues. V gave up 4 bases and J gave up 0 bases, with 10 bases separating them. Germline V gene lookup returns CDR1 LGHNA and CDR2 YNFKEQ.

The gene calls are TRBV4-2 and TRBJ1-3; 7 bases match TRBD1. Germline V CDR1 and CDR2: LGHNA, YNFKEQ. This CDR3 is built from 16 residues. Trimming removed 0 bases from V and 8 bases from J; junction bases left unmatched: 10. CDR3 loop: CASSQDREGARDTIYF. The CDR3 DNA reads TGTGCCAGCAGCCAAGATCGAGAGGGGGCGAGGGACACCATATATTTT.

J is TRBJ1-1 and V is TRBV4-1; 12 bases are shared with TRBD1. Trimming removed 3 bases from V and 5 bases from J; junction bases left unmatched: 10. CDR1 MGHRA and CDR2 YSYEKL come from the germline V gene. This CDR3 region has 17 residues. DNA for the CDR3: TGCGCCAGCAGCCAGCTACCGGGACAGGGGGCGAAAACTGAAGCTTTCTTT. Amino acids: CASSQLPGQGAKTEAFF.

This clone was found a few times. The J gene is TRBJ2-1, the V gene TRBV21-1; the DNA was not compared with TRBD1, the D call given in the table. TRBV21-1 constitutes a pseudogene. CDR3 size: 17 residues. The CDR3 reads CASSKMSTGISYNEQFF. As DNA, the CDR3 is TGTGCCAGCAGCAAAATGAGTACAGGGATCTCCTACAATGAGCAGTTCTTC.

The chain employs TRBV27 and TRBJ2-7; 8 nucleotides line up with TRBD1. The V gene's germline CDR1 is MNHEY and CDR2 SMNVEV (reference sequence). This CDR3 spans 15 amino acids. Unmatched junction bases numbered 9, after V lost 8 bases and J lost 0 bases. CDR3 DNA: TGTGCCAGCTCGACCGGGACAGGCTCCTCCTACGAGCAGTACTTC. This translates into CASSTGTGSSYEQYF.

The chain uses TRBV3-1 (or the pseudogene TRBV3-2) and TRBJ1-4; no clear D. This CDR3 comprises 15 residues. The V end lost 0 bases, the J end lost 8 bases, and 13 bases lay between the germline ends. CDR1 and CDR2 from the germline V gene are LGHDT and YNNKEL (reference sequence). The DNA for the CDR3 is TGTGCCAGCAGCCAAGATTGGGGAGGAGGGGAAAAACTGTTTTTT. Residues: CASSQDWGGGEKLFF.

The V call is TRBV6-9, the J call TRBJ2-1; 8 bases line up with TRBD2. The CDR3 is 18 residues long. Germline CDR1 MNHGY, CDR2 SVAAGI. V shed 6 bases, J shed 3 bases, and the junction held 16 bases outside the gene matches. CDR3 nucleotides: TGTGCCAGCAGCCCCGGGTTCGGGGGGGGACTAGGCTACAATGAGCAGTTCTTC. This encodes CASSPGFGGGLGYNEQFF.

This chain links TRBV5-4 with TRBJ2-3, with D unresolved. V was shortened by 4 bases and J by 4 bases, with 7 bases between the two germline ends. The CDR3 runs to 12 residues. Per germline, CDR1 SGHNT and CDR2 YYREEE (reference sequence). CDR3 amino acids: CASSSISDTQYF. In DNA, the CDR3 is TGTGCCAGCAGCAGTATTTCAGATACGCAGTATTTT.

This clone appeared a single time. The chain uses TRBV12-1 and TRBJ1-2; the table names TRBD1, a call not compared with the DNA. TRBV12-1 is annotated as a pseudogene. CDR3 length: 15 amino acids. CDR3 nucleotides: TGTGCCAGCAGCTCATCCGGGACAGCTAACTATGGCTACACCTTC. Translated: CASSSSGTANYGYTF.

The chain combines TRBV9 with TRBJ2-1; 7 bases align to TRBD2. CDR1 is SGDLS and CDR2 is YYNGEE in the germline V gene. The CDR3 runs 16 residues. J was trimmed by 4 bases and V by 3 bases; bases with no gene match: 10. CDR3 nucleotide sequence: TGTGCCAGCAGCGCCCTTGGAGCTAGCGGATACAATGAGCAGTTCTTC. As protein: CASSALGASGYNEQFF.

The chain couples TRBV28 to TRBJ1-2; 7 bases map to TRBD1. The germline V gene has CDR1 MDHEN and CDR2 SYDVKM. The CDR3 covers 14 residues. Trimming removed 7 bases from V and 2 bases from J; junction bases left unmatched: 7. The CDR3: CASNPDRENYGYTF. The CDR3 DNA sequence: TGTGCCAGCAACCCAGACAGGGAAAACTATGGCTACACCTTC.

The V call is TRBV4-2, the J call TRBJ2-2, with D perhaps matching TRBD1 (6 bases). This CDR3 is 16 amino acids long. Germline V gives CDR1 LGHNA, CDR2 YNFKEQ. Trimming took off 0 bases at V and 1 base at J, with 9 bases between the two ends. The CDR3 sequence: CASSQDLGGNTGELFF. CDR3 DNA: TGTGCCAGCAGCCAAGATCTAGGGGGGAACACCGGGGAGCTGTTTTTT.

The chain joins TRBV13 to TRBJ2-1; 7 bases align to TRBD2. The J segment lost 11 bases and the V segment lost 3 bases, leaving 7 bases of the junction unmatched. There are 13 residues in the CDR3. Per the germline V gene, CDR1 is PRHDT and CDR2 is FYEKMQ (reference sequence). As DNA, the CDR3 is TGTGCCAGCAGCTTCTCTTTGGGGGGGAAGCAGTTCTTC. Its translation: CASSFSLGGKQFF.

This clone was recorded only once. This rearrangement joins TRBV29-1 to TRBJ2-7; TRBD1 matches at 9 bases. The CDR3 has 14 residues. The germline V gene has CDR1 SQVTM and CDR2 ANQGSEA. The trim removed 6 bases at V and 6 bases at J, leaving 12 bases unmatched. The CDR3 protein is CSVVVGQGVGEQYF. Here the CDR3 DNA reads TGCAGCGTAGTTGTGGGACAGGGAGTTGGCGAGCAGTACTTC.

V is TRBV6-2 or TRBV6-3 and J is TRBJ2-2; tentatively, D is TRBD2 (6 bases). The CDR3 totals 18 residues. The V end was cut by 0 bases, the J end by 6 bases, with 20 bases between. Germline CDR1 and CDR2: MNHEY and SVGEGT. The DNA of the CDR3 is TGTGCCAGCAGTTACTCGAGGGGCGGGGTGCGTGGGCCCGGGGAGCTGTTTTTT. Protein sequence: CASSYSRGGVRGPGELFF.

The genes are TRBV19 and TRBJ1-5, with no clear D. Between the trimmed V and J ends, which lost 6 bases and 2 bases, there was a span of 14 bases. The CDR3 loop spans 15 amino acids. Germline V gene sequence: CDR1 LNHDA, CDR2 SQIVND (reference sequence). In DNA, the CDR3 is TGTGCCAGTAGCTTTGGCAACTCGGGCAATCAGCCCCAGCATTTT. Its protein is CASSFGNSGNQPQHF.

The chain employs TRBV18 and TRBJ2-2; 7 bases line up with TRBD1. Unmatched junction bases numbered 5, after V lost 6 bases and J lost 1 base. The CDR3 is made up of 15 amino acids. The V gene's germline CDR1 is KGHSH and CDR2 LQKENI. The CDR3 DNA reads TGTGCCAGCTCCAGGGACAGCCTGAACACCGGGGAGCTGTTTTTT. Translated, it gives CASSRDSLNTGELFF.

This chain links TRBV12-5 with TRBJ2-3, with TRBD1 matching 7 bases. CDR3 length equals 16 residues. Germline CDR1 and CDR2: LGHNT and FRNRAP. With V trimmed by 5 bases and J by 2 bases, 10 bases remained unmatched. CDR3 sequence: CASGRTGTDITDTQYF. In DNA form, the CDR3 reads TGTGCTAGTGGTCGAACCGGGACAGATATCACAGATACGCAGTATTTT.

The rearrangement links TRBV28 to TRBJ1-1, with D possibly TRBD1 on 5 matching bases. CDR3 size: 14 residues. Trimming left V 3 bases short and J 3 bases short, with 11 bases between. CDR1 and CDR2 from the germline V gene are MDHEN and SYDVKM. The DNA of the CDR3 is TGTGCCAGCAGTTTGGATGAAGGGGACACTGAAGCTTTCTTT. Amino acid sequence: CASSLDEGDTEAFF.

CDR3 DNA sequence: TGTGCCAGCAGCCGCCCACAGGGTCTACCGGAGCTGTTTTTT. Amino acid sequence: CASSRPQGLPELFF. The chain uses TRBV3-1 (or the pseudogene TRBV3-2) and TRBJ2-2; D may be TRBD1 (6 bases). Germline CDR1 reads LGHDT; CDR2 reads YNNKEL (reference sequence). Trimming left V 4 bases short and J 10 bases short, with 16 bases between. The CDR3 covers 14 residues.

The chain is built from TRBV15 and TRBJ1-3, with D perhaps TRBD1 (6 bases). The CDR3 covers 16 residues. The V end was cut by 3 bases, the J end by 0 bases, with 12 bases between. Looked up from germline, CDR1 is LNHNV and CDR2 is YYDKDF (reference sequence). Here the CDR3 reads CATSRQGPLSGNTIYF. CDR3 coding DNA: TGTGCCACCAGCAGGCAGGGGCCACTCTCTGGAAACACCATATATTTT.